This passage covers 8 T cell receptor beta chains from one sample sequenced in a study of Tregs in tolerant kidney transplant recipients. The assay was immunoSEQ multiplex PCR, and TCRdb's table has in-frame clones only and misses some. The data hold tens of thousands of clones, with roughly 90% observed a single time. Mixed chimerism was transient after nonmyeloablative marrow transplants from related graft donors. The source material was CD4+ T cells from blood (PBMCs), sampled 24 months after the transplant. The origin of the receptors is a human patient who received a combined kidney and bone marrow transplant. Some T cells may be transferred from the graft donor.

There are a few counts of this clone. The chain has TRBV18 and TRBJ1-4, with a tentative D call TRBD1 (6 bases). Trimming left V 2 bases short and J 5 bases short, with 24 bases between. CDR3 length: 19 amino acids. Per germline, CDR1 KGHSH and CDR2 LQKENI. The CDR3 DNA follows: TGTGCCAGCTCACCAAGCTGGACAGAACAGATCATAGGGAATGAAAAACTGTTTTTT. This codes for CASSPSWTEQIIGNEKLFF.

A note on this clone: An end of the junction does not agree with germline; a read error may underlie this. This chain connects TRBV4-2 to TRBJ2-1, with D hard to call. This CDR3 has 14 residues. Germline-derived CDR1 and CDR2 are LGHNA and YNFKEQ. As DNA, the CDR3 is TGTGCCAGCAGCCAAGGACTCTCCTACGATGAGCAGTTCTTC. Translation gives CASSQGLSYDEQFF.

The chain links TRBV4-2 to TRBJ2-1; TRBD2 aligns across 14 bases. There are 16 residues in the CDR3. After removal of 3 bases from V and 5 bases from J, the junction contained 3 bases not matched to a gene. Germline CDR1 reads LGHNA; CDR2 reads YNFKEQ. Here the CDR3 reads CASSQTSGRAHNEQFF. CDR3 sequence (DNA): TGTGCCAGCAGCCAGACTAGCGGGAGGGCCCACAATGAGCAGTTCTTC.

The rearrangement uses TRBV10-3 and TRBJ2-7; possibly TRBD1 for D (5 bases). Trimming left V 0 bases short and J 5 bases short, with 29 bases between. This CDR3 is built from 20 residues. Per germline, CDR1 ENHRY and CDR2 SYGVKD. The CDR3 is CAISESTVFSHFGALHEQYF. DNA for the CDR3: TGTGCCATCAGTGAGTCGACAGTTTTTTCACACTTTGGGGCCCTCCACGAGCAGTACTTC.

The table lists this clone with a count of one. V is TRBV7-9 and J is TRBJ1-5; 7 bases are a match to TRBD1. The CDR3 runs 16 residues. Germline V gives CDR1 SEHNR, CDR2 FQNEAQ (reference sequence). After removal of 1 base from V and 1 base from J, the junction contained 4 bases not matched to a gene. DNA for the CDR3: TGTGCCAGCAGCTTAGGGACAGGCCTCAGCAATCAGCCCCAGCATTTT. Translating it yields CASSLGTGLSNQPQHF.

CDR3 DNA sequence: TGTGCCAGCAGCCCCCAGGGGGACAGGGGCTACAATGAGCAGTTCTTC. It yields the protein CASSPQGDRGYNEQFF. This chain joins TRBV9 and TRBJ2-1; TRBD1 agrees at 10 bases. The CDR3 has 16 amino acids. V lost 4 bases to trimming and J lost 3 bases; unmatched junction nucleotides: 7. Germline assignment: CDR1 SGDLS and CDR2 YYNGEE.

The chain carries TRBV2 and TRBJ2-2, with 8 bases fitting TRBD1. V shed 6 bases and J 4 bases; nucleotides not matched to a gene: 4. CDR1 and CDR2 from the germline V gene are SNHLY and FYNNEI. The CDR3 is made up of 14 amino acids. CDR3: CASRGQGGTGELFF. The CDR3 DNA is TGTGCCAGCAGAGGACAGGGTGGCACCGGGGAGCTGTTTTTT.

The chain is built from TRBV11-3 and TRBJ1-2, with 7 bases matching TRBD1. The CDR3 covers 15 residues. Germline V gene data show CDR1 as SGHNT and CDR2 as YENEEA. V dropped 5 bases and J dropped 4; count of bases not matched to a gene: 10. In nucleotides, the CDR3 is TGTGCCAGCAGCGGTTGGGACAGTTTCGTCTATGGCTACACCTTC. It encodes CASSGWDSFVYGYTF.